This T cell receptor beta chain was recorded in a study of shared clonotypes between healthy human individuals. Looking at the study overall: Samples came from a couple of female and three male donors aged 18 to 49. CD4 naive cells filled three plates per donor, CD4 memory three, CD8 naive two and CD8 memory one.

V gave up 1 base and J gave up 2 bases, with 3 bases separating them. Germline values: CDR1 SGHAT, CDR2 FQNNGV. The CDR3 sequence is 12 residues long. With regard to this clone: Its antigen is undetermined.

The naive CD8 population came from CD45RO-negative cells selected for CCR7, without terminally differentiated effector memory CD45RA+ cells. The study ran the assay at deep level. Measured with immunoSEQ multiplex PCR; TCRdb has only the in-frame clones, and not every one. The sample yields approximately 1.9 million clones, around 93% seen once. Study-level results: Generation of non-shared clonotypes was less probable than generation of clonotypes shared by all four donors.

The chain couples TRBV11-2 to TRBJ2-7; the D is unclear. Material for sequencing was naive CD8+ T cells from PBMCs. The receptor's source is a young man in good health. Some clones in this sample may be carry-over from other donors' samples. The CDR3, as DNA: TGTGCCAGCAGCTTAGCCGCCTACGAGCAGTACTTC. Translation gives CASSLAAYEQYF.